This T cell receptor beta chain was captured by sequencing in a study of post-analysis software for immune sequencing data. Study findings and constraints: Among roughly five TRBV segments more frequent in patients than controls were TRBV5-6, TRBV5-1 and TRBV20-1. The F measure placed samples prepared in the same batch into strongly shared clusters. A significant reduction in normalized Chao1 diversity was observed in multiple sclerosis patients versus controls.

TCR beta cDNA libraries included unique molecular identifiers. From around 0.96 to 9.9 million T cells, hundreds of thousands of cDNA molecules were obtained. TCRdb ran MiXCR on the PCR reads and lists one entry per CDR3 protein. The repertoire consists of about 800,000 distinct CDR3 sequences, with about 27% occurring once and the leading ten covering around 0.56%. This CDR3 is built from 16 residues. CDR1 and CDR2 (germline): SGHRS, YFSETQ. With V trimmed by 0 bases and J by 4 bases, 7 bases remained unmatched. About this clonotype itself: Its antigen remains unidentified.

The source of this sequence is a girl aged 5-17 years with multiple sclerosis. The sequenced sample consisted of blood. The chain employs TRBV5-1 and TRBJ2-5; TRBD2 aligns across 9 bases. Here the CDR3 reads CASSLVISGRRETQYF. CDR3 nucleotides: TGCGCCAGCAGCTTGGTAATAAGCGGGAGGCGAGAGACCCAGTACTTC.